This T cell receptor beta chain was sequenced during a study of OX40 agonist ivuxolimab in advanced cancers. Study at large: Patients received ivuxolimab, an intravenous treatment, every 2 weeks at 0.01 to 10 mg/kg. Overall study results and limits: Researchers did not determine the expanded peripheral T cells' antigen specificity.

Note on this clone: Its specificity is not known.

The ends were cut back, 4 bases at V and 4 bases at J, with 21 bases in the middle. The germline V gene encodes CDR1 SGHDT and CDR2 YYEEEE. This CDR3 is 16 amino acids long. Clones were read by immunoSEQ multiplex PCR, and TCRdb kept only the in-frame ones, dropping some. The sample yields 65,000 to 85,000 clones, 84% seen once. This sequence joins TRBV5-6 and TRBJ2-7; D gene uncertain. This receptor was identified in an adult with an advanced solid tumor such as melanoma, head and neck, liver or kidney cancer. Sequenced here: CD4+ or CD8+ T cells sorted from blood, sampled in a trial of the OX40 agonist ivuxolimab. CDR3 amino acids: CASSVVGRQKSYEQYF. CDR3 DNA sequence: TGTGCCAGCAGCGTGGTGGGTCGCCAGAAATCATACGAGCAGTACTTC.